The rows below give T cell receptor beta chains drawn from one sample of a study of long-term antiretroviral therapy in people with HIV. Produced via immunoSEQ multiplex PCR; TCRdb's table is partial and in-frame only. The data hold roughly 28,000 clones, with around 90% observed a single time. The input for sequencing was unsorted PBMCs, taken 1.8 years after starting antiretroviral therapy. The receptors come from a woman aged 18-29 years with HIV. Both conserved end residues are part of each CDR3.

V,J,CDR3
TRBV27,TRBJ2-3,CASSYRVTSTDTQYF
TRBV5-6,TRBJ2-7,CASSFRGRPYEQYF
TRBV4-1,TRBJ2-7,CASSQVLEDWREQYF
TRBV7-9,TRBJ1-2,CASSPVMKSPRDRENGYTF
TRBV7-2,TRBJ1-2,CASRLSGGTNYGYTF
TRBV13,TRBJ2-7,CASSFWTAYEQYF
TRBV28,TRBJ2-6,CASSSSGANVLTF
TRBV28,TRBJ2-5,CATWTQESETQYF
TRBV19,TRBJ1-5,CASSIRGRRNNQPQHF
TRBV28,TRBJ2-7,CASSPGQVISEQYF
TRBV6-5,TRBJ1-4,CASRFRGTNEKLFF
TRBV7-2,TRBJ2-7,CASSLVGLSSYEQYF
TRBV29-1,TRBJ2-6,CSVLDDRVPSGANVLTF
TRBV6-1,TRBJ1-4,CASSVTSGSAATNEKLFF
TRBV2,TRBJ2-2,CASRARLNTGELFF
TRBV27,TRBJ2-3,CASSRVRDTQYF
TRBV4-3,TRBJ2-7,CASSQEVGGSHEQYF
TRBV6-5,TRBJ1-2,CASSNRGKGLAGYTF
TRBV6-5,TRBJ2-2,CASSYLSWSGELFF
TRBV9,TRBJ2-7,CASSVNEVAEQYF
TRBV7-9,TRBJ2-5,CASSSGGKETQYF
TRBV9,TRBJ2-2,CASSVGLAGGTGELFF
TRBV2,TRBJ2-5,CASSWTSGRPEETQYF
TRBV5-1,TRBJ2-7,CASSLEDLYEQYF
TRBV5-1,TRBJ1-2,CASSLADRNYGYTF
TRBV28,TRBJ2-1,CASNRYTYNEQFF
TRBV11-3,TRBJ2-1,CASSRSGEQFF
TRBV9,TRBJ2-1,CASSVRAGVYSGNNEQFF
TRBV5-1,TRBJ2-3,CASSFTDTQYF
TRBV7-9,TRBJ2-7,CASSRIGPGSSYEQYF
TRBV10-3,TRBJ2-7,CAISESGGGVAGSYEQYF
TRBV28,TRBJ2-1,CASTPVRSGGNEQFF
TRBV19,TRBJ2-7,CASSSARGWRYEQYF
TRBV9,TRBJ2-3,CASSGGSGDTDTQYF
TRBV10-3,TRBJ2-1,CAIRGQVYEQFF
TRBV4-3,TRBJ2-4,CASSRVAGGRAKNIQYF
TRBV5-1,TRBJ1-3,CASSSGPGSTGNTIYF
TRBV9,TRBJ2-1,CASSGPRDIPDNEQFF
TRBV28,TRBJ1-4,CAVQAREKLFF
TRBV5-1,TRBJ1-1,CASSSDPGGPKINTEAFF
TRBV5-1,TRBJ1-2,CASSPRFSNYGYTF
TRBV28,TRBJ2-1,CALLGRGEGYNEQFF
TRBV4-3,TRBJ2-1,CASSQDMASGRGEQFF
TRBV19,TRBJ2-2,CASSPFKNTGELFF
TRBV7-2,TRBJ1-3,CASSLASGPGNTIYF
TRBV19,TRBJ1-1,CASSMGAVNTEAFF
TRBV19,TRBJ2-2,CASKRAAGETGELFF
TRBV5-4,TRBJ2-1,CASSQASYNEQFF
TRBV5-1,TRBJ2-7,CASSSTTYEQYF
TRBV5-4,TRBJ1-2,CASAPYAGSSYGYTF